Following are 8 T cell receptor beta chains from one sample sequenced in a study of CXCR3-negative and CXCR3-positive naive CD8 T cells. Through 5' RACE with UMI labels, the TRB cDNA libraries were prepared. TCRdb re-called the 5' RACE reads, yielding one record per CDR3 amino acid sequence without DNA. The sample's table shows 40,000 to 45,000 distinct CDR3 sequences. Sequencing input: memory CD8+ T cells from blood. The source is a human donor in good health. Some clones in this sample may be carry-over from other donors' samples.

V is TRBV29-1 and J is TRBJ2-1; TCRdb returns TRBD2, unconfirmable since there is no DNA. The CDR3 sequence is 19 residues long. The germline CDR1 and CDR2 sequences are SQVTM and ANQGSEA. The CDR3 reads CSVVDPGLAGDGGYNEQFF.

V is TRBV14 and J is TRBJ2-7. CDR3 size: 13 residues. The germline CDR1 and CDR2 sequences are SGHDN and FVKESK. This chain's CDR3 is CASSQDWGLRQYF. The whole variable domain, filled in from reference TRBV14 and TRBJ2-7, reads EAGVTQFPSHSVIEKGQTVTLRCDPISGHDNLYWYRRVMGKEIKFLLHFVKESKQDESGMPNNRFLAERTGGTYSTLKVQPAELEDSGVYFCASSQDWGLRQYFGPGTRLTVT.

The V call is TRBV4-2, the J call TRBJ1-4; TCRdb lists TRBD1, though no DNA is available to test this call. The CDR3 spans 16 residues. CDR1 is LGHNA and CDR2 is YNFKEQ in the germline V gene. This CDR3 reads CASSQFAGTGDEKLFF.

V gene TRBV15 combines with J gene TRBJ2-7; TCRdb's D gene call, TRBD1, goes unchecked for lack of DNA. The germline V gene encodes CDR1 LNHNV and CDR2 YYDKDF (reference sequence). This CDR3 region has 12 residues. This CDR3 reads CATSRAGYEQYF.

The chain couples TRBV11-2 to TRBJ2-3; absent DNA, TCRdb's TRBD2 call cannot be checked. Germline assignment: CDR1 SGHAT and CDR2 FQNNGV. CDR3 size: 15 residues. CDR3 residues: CARSSSGGGTDTQYF.

The V call is TRBV7-2, the J call TRBJ2-7. Germline V gene data show CDR1 as SGHTA and CDR2 as FQGNSA. CDR3 length: 11 residues. The CDR3 is CASRSSYEQYF.

The V call is TRBV10-1, the J call TRBJ2-7; there is no DNA to check the TCRdb D call of TRBD1. The CDR3 runs 13 residues. CDR1 is WNHNN, CDR2 SYGVQD, per germline (reference sequence). CDR3 sequence reads: CASQLDRGHEQYF.

The rearrangement links TRBV28 to TRBJ2-7. The CDR3 length is 12 residues. The germline V gene has CDR1 MDHEN and CDR2 SYDVKM. CDR3 protein: CASSSLVYEQYF. Using reference TRBV28 and TRBJ2-7 for the parts outside the CDR3, the full variable domain is DVKVTQSSRYLVKRTGEKVFLECVQDMDHENMFWYRQDPGLGLRLIYFSYDVKMKEKGDIPEGYSVSREKKERFSLILESASTNQTSMYLCASSSLVYEQYFGPGTRLTVT.